Presented here are 8 T cell receptor beta chains from one specimen sequenced in a study of blood T cell repertoires in COVID-19. Repertoires were generated with immunoSEQ multiplex PCR, while TCRdb's copy carries only in-frame clones and drops some. The table has around 450,000 clones, about 85% seen once; the top ten hold roughly 1.9%. The material sequenced was PBMCs or T cells enriched from blood (not recorded which). Receptor source: a woman between 18 and 29 years old with acute COVID-19.

The chain recombines TRBV5-1 with TRBJ2-7; TRBD2 aligns across 10 bases. The junction had 5 bases not matched to a gene; V was cut back by 5 bases and J by 0 bases. The CDR3 runs 15 residues. CDR1 is SGHRS, CDR2 YFSETQ, per germline. CDR3 sequence (DNA): TGCGCCAGCAGGTCAGCGGGAGGGAGCTCCTACGAGCAGTACTTC. Translating gives CASRSAGGSSYEQYF.

The chain combines TRBV7-2 with TRBJ2-1; 11 bases line up with TRBD2. The CDR3 length is 18 residues. V was clipped by 4 bases and J by 0 bases; unmatched bases: 8. Germline lookup yields CDR1 SGHTA and CDR2 FQGNSA. In DNA form, the CDR3 reads TGTGCCAGCAGCTCTTTACTAGCGGGGGCTCTCTCCTACAATGAGCAGTTCTTC. Its protein product is CASSSLLAGALSYNEQFF.

Notes on this clone: The same CDR3 is also encoded by other DNA sequences in this sample. The chain uses TRBV27 and TRBJ2-7; D is unclear. From germline, CDR1 is MNHEY and CDR2 SMNVEV (reference sequence). The ends were cut back, 4 bases at V and 3 bases at J, with 4 bases in the middle. The CDR3 is 11 residues long. CDR3 sequence: CASSSLYEQYF. In DNA, the CDR3 is TGTGCCAGCAGTTCCCTCTACGAGCAGTACTTC.

The rearrangement uses TRBV6-5 and TRBJ1-6, with a tentative D call TRBD1 (5 bases). The germline V and J ends were trimmed by 11 bases and 5 bases, with 13 bases remaining between them. Germline lookup yields CDR1 MNHEY and CDR2 SVGAGI. The CDR3 totals 13 residues. In DNA, the CDR3 is TGTGCCGTTCGCCGGGGGAATAATTCACCCCTCCACTTT. It specifies CAVRRGNNSPLHF.

The V call is TRBV6-6, the J call TRBJ1-5; 8 nucleotides line up with TRBD1. The germline CDR1 and CDR2 sequences are MNHNY and SVGAGI (reference sequence). The CDR3 covers 15 residues. After removal of 6 bases from V and 7 bases from J, the junction contained 11 bases not matched to a gene. The CDR3 nucleotides read TGTGCCAGCAGCAGAGGCAGGGGGCTCCCGCAGCCCCAGCATTTT. This codes for CASSRGRGLPQPQHF.

V usage is TRBV3-1 (or the pseudogene TRBV3-2) and J usage is TRBJ2-7; D is perhaps TRBD1 (5 bases). Per germline, CDR1 LGHDT and CDR2 YNNKEL (reference sequence). The CDR3 extends over 12 amino acids. V was clipped by 6 bases and J by 3 bases, with 9 bases between them. CDR3 region: CASSRRGYEQYF. The CDR3 region has the DNA TGTGCCAGCAGTCGTAGGGGCTACGAGCAGTACTTC.

The V gene is TRBV24-1, the J gene TRBJ2-2; TRBD1 is a possible D gene (6 bases). This CDR3 is built from 16 residues. The V end lost 0 bases, the J end lost 5 bases, and 12 bases lay between the germline ends. CDR1 and CDR2 from the germline V gene are KGHDR and SFDVKD. CDR3: CATSDLGRGKTGELFF. CDR3 bases: TGTGCCACCAGTGATTTGGGCAGGGGAAAGACCGGGGAGCTGTTTTTT.

The V call is TRBV5-6, the J call TRBJ1-6; TRBD1 matches at 7 bases. V was clipped by 4 bases and J by 14 bases; unmatched bases: 6. Germline loops: CDR1 SGHDT, CDR2 YYEEEE. The CDR3 runs to 12 residues. CDR3 sequence reads: CASSDRDVSLHF. CDR3 bases: TGTGCCAGCAGCGACAGGGATGTGTCCCTCCACTTT.